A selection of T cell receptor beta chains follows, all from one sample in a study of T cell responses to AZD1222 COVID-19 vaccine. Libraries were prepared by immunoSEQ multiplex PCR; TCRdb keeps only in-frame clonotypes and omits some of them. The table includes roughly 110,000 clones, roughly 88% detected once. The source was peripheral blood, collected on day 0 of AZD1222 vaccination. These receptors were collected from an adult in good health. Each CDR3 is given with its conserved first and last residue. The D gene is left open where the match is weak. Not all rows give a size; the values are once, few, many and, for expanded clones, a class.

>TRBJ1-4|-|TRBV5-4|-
TGTGCCAGCAGCTTGACGGGGGGCGCTTATGAAAAACTGTTTTTT
CASSLTGGAYEKLFF
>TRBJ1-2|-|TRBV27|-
TGTGCCAGCAGGCAGGGTAACTATGGCTACACCTTC
CASRQGNYGYTF
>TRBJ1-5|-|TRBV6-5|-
TGTGCCAGCAGACCAAACCGTGAGGGGCCCCAGCATTTT
CASRPNREGPQHF
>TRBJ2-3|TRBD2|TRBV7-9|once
TGTGCCAGCAGCTCGGGACTAGCGGAAGATACGCAGTATTTT
CASSSGLAEDTQYF
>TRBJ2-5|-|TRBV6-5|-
TGTGCCAGCAGTTACAGACTTCATAGAGAGACCCAGTACTTC
CASSYRLHRETQYF
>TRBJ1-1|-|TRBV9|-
TGTGCCAGCAGCGAGGACGCGACGGCCCGTGTGGTAGGAGCTTTCTTT
CASSEDATARVVGAFF
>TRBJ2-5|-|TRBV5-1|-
TGCGCCAGCAGCTTAGAAAGGGATAAGGGGACCCAGTACTTC
CASSLERDKGTQYF
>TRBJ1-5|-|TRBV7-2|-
TGTGCCAGCAGCAAAGGGGTACCGTACAATCAGCCCCAGCATTTT
CASSKGVPYNQPQHF
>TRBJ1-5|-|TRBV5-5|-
TGTGCCAGCAGCTTGGTGATAGGGAACAATCAGCCCCAGCATTTT
CASSLVIGNNQPQHF
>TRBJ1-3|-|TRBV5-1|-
TGCGCCAGCAGCCAGGGTTCCTCTGGAAACACCATATATTTT
CASSQGSSGNTIYF
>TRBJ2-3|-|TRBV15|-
TGTGCCACCAGCAGAGGGACGGAGACAGATACGCAGTATTTT
CATSRGTETDTQYF
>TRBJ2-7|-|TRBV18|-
TGTGCCAGCTCTCAACGACAGGACTCCTACGAGCAGTACTTC
CASSQRQDSYEQYF
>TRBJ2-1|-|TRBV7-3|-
TGTGCCAGCAGCTTTAGGTTTGCGGCCGGGAATGAGCAGTTCTTC
CASSFRFAAGNEQFF
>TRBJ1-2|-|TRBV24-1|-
TGTGCCACCAGTGATCCCACCGGGACGCCGTATGGCTACACCTTC
CATSDPTGTPYGYTF
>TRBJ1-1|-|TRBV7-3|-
TGTGCCAGCAGCTTGGGGGCAGGGGAAACTGAAGCTTTCTTT
CASSLGAGETEAFF
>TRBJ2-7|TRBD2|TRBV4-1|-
TGCGCCAGCAGCCAAGGGGAGGGAGCCTACGAGCAGTACTTC
CASSQGEGAYEQYF
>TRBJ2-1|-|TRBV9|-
TGTGCCAGCAGCGTAGGCGCATGGAGGGAGGGGGGCAATGAGCAGTTCTTC
CASSVGAWREGGNEQFF
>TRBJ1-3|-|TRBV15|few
TGTGCCACCAGCAGAGATCTCAGGGATTCTGGAAACACCATATATTTT
CATSRDLRDSGNTIYF
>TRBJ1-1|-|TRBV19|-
TGTGCCATCCGATGGGGGAGGGGCGGACCAGCTTTCTTT
CAIRWGRGGPAFF
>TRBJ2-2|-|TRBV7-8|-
TGTGCCAGCAGACCGGGAGTGGAAACCGGGGAGCTGTTTTTT
CASRPGVETGELFF
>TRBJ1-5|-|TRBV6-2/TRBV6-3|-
TGTGCCAGCAGCCCTCAAGGGCAGTATAGCAATCAGCCCCAGCATTTT
CASSPQGQYSNQPQHF
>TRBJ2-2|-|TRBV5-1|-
TGCGCCAGCAATGAAGCGGCCCTAGGGGAGCTGTTTTTT
CASNEAALGELFF
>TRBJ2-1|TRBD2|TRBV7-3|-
TGTGCCAGCACCCGCGGGGGGCCGGTGGGTTACAATGAGCAGTTCTTC
CASTRGGPVGYNEQFF
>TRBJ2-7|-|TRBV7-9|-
TGTGCCAGCAGCCCCTCCGGGGCCGATTCCTACGAGCAGTACTTC
CASSPSGADSYEQYF
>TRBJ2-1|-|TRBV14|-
TGTGCCAGCAGCCAAGAGGTGGGGGTAGCACACAATGAGCAGTTCTTC
CASSQEVGVAHNEQFF
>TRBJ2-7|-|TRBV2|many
TGTGCCAGCAGGGGGGGCCGACAAGGCTACGAGCAGTACTTC
CASRGGRQGYEQYF
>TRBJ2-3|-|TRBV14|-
TGTGCCAGCAGCCGCAGATCAGGGGCGGGCCCCACAGATACGCAGTATTTT
CASSRRSGAGPTDTQYF
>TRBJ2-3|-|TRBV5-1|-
TGCGCCAGCAGCTTGGAATGGAGCACAGATACGCAGTATTTT
CASSLEWSTDTQYF
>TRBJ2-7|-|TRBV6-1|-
TGTGCCAGCAGTGAAGGCTTATGGAGGCAGTACTTC
CASSEGLWRQYF
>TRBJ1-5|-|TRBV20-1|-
TGCAGTGCTAGTTGGAGCGGACTTGGCAATCAGCCCCAGCATTTT
CSASWSGLGNQPQHF
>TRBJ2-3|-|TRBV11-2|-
TGTGCCAGCAGCCTGGGAAGAGGAGCAGATACGCAGTATTTT
CASSLGRGADTQYF
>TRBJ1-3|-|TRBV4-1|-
TGCGCCAGCAGCCAACAACTCGGACCTTCTGGAAACACCATATATTTT
CASSQQLGPSGNTIYF
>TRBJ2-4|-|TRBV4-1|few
TGCGCCAGCAGCCAACCCTGGTCGGAGGGGAACATTCAGTACTTC
CASSQPWSEGNIQYF
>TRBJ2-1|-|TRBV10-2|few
TGCGCCAGCAGGGCCGGGACCGCCTACAATGAGCAGTTCTTC
CASRAGTAYNEQFF
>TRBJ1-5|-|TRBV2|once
TGTGCCAGCACCCTATGGGGTTTGGGACAGCCCCAGCATTTT
CASTLWGLGQPQHF
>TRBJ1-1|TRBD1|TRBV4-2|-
TGTGCCAGCAGCCAAGACAGGGGGCGAGCCACTGAAGCTTTCTTT
CASSQDRGRATEAFF
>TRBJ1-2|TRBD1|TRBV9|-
TGTGCCAGCAGCTCCCCCGGTCGGAGCGGCAGGGGGTACTATGGCTACACCTTC
CASSSPGRSGRGYYGYTF
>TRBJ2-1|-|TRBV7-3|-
TGTGCCAGCAGCTCCGGAGGGGGCGACTACAATGAGCAGTTCTTC
CASSSGGGDYNEQFF
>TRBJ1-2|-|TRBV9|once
TGTGCCAGCAGCGTAGCCGGGAATTCTTACTATGGCTACACCTTC
CASSVAGNSYYGYTF
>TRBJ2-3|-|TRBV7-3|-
TGTGCCAGCAGCTTAGGCAGTTTCCCCACAGATACGCAGTATTTT
CASSLGSFPTDTQYF
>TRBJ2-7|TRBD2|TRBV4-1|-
TGCGCCAGCAGCCAAGTGATTAGCGGGAGCTCCTACGAGCAGTACTTC
CASSQVISGSSYEQYF
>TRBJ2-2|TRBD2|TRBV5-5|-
TGTGCCAGCAGCTTACTAGCGGGCACCGGGGAGCTGTTTTTT
CASSLLAGTGELFF
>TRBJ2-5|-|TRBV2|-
TGTGCCAGCAGTGAAAGAGGGGCGGGAGAGACCCAGTACTTC
CASSERGAGETQYF
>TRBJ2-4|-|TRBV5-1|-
TGCGCCAGCAGCCTGGACCCCAGGCTAGCCAAAAACATTCAGTACTTC
CASSLDPRLAKNIQYF
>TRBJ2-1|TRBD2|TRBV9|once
TGTGCCAGCAGCGTTACTAGCGGGAGGGCCCTTGAGCAGTTCTTC
CASSVTSGRALEQFF
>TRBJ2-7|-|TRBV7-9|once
TGTGCCAGCAGCGGTCTCTACGAGCAGTACTTC
CASSGLYEQYF
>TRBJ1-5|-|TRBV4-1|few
TGCGCCAGCAGCCAAGATTGGGGCAATCAGCCCCAGCATTTT
CASSQDWGNQPQHF
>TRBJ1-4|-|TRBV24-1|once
TGTGCCACCAGTGGCATCGGGGGCGAAAAACTGTTTTTT
CATSGIGGEKLFF
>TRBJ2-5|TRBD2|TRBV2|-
TGTGCCAGCAAGACGGGACTAGCGCGCAAAGAGACCCAGTACTTC
CASKTGLARKETQYF
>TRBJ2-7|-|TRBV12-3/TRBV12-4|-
TGTGCCAGCAGTTTAGTTTTGTACGAGCAGTACTTC
CASSLVLYEQYF
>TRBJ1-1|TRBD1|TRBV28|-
TGTGCCAGCAGAAACACAGGGGCCTCTGAAGCTTTCTTT
CASRNTGASEAFF
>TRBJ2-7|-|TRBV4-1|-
TGCGCCAGCAGCCAAGAGTTAGGGGAACAGTACTTC
CASSQELGEQYF
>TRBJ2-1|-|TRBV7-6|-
TGTGCCAGCAGCTTAACGACTAGCTCCTACAATGAGCAGTTCTTC
CASSLTTSSYNEQFF
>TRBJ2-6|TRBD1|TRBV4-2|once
TGTGCCAGCAGCCAAGATCGACAGGGGTATTCTGGGGCCAACGTCCTGACTTTC
CASSQDRQGYSGANVLTF
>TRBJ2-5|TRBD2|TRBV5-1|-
TGCGCCAGCAGCTTGCTCTCGGGGGCGGGAGGGCCTAAGACCCAGTACTTC
CASSLLSGAGGPKTQYF
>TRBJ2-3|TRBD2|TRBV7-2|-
TGTGCCAGCAGCCCGGGGACTAGCGGGAGTACAGATACGCAGTATTTT
CASSPGTSGSTDTQYF
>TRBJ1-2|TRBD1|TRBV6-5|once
TGTGCCAGCAGTTCAGGGGGCAGCTATGGCTACACCTTC
CASSSGGSYGYTF
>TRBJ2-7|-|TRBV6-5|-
TGTGCCAGCAGTCCTCTAGTTAACTACGAGCAGTACTTC
CASSPLVNYEQYF
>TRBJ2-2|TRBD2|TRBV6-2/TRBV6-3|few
TGTGCCAGCAGTCGGGGGGGGGCGAACACCGGGGAGCTGTTTTTT
CASSRGGANTGELFF